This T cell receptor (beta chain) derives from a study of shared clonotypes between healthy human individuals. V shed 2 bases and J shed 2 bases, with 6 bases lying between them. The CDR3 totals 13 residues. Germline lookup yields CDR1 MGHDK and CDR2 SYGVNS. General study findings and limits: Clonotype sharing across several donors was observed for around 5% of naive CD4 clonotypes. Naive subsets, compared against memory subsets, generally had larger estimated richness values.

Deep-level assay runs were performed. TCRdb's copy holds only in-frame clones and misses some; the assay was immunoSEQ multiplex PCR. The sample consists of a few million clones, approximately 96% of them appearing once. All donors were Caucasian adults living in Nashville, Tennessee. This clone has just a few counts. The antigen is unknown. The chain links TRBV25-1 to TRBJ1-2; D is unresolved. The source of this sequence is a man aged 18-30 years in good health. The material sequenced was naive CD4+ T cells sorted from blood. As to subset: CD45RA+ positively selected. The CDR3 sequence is CASSETANYGYTF. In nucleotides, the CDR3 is TGTGCCAGCAGTGAAACAGCCAACTATGGCTACACCTTC.